The entry below gives a single T cell receptor (beta chain) sequence along with its context. Profiling relied on immunoSEQ multiplex PCR, and the TCRdb table lists in-frame clones only, not all of them. Of about 94,000 clones in the sample, approximately 90% are singletons; the top ten hold around 1.3%. The CDR3 spans 15 residues. Germline CDR1 and CDR2: SGHRS and YFSETQ. V lost 4 bases to trimming and J lost 2 bases; unmatched junction nucleotides: 6. This record comes from a study of control samples from healthy donors and cancer patients. The J gene is TRBJ2-3, the V gene TRBV5-1, with 8 bases aligning to TRBD1. This TCR was sampled from a woman in her 50s in good health. Specimen: blood. CDR3 protein: CASSPGQGYTDTQYF. CDR3 nucleotide sequence: TGCGCCAGCAGCCCCGGACAGGGTTACACAGATACGCAGTATTTT.